Sequencing of this T cell receptor (beta chain) was carried out in a study of blood T cell repertoires in COVID-19. TCRdb's copy holds only in-frame clones and misses some; the assay was immunoSEQ multiplex PCR. Among 150,000 to 200,000 clones, around 79% were seen once, and the ten largest hold about 6.5%. Sequences were obtained from peripheral blood. The TCR sequence derives from a woman in her forties with COVID-19, enrolled during active disease.

The CDR3 reads CASSPLLHRRGRSNTEAFF. Written as DNA, the CDR3 is TGCGCCAGCAGCCCCCTCTTGCATAGGAGAGGAAGAAGCAACACTGAAGCTTTCTTT. The chain is built from TRBV4-1 and TRBJ1-1; D uncertain. This CDR3 has 19 amino acids. Trimming pared 4 bases from V and 2 bases from J, leaving 26 bases between. Germline V gives CDR1 MGHRA, CDR2 YSYEKL.